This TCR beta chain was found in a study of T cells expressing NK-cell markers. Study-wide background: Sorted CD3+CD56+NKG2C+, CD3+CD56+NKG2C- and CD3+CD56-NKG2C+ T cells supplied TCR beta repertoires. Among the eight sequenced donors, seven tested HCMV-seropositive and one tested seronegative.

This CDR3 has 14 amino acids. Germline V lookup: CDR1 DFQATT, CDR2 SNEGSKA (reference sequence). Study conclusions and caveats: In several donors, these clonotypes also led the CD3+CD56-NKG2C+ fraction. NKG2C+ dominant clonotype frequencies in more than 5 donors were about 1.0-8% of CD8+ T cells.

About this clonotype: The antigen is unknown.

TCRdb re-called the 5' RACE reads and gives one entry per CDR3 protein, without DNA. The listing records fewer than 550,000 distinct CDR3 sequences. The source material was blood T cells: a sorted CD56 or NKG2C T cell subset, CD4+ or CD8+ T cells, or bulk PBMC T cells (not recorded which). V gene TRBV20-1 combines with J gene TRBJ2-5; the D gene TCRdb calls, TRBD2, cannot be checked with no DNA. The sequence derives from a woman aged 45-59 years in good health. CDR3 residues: CSARTSEGGETQYF.